This T cell receptor beta chain was observed in a study of CD8 T cells in Susac syndrome. Random hexamers were used to reverse transcribe an amount of 0.5 to 1 ug RNA. Multiplex PCR with immunoSEQ amplified the TCR beta CDR3 across 54 Vbeta and 13 Jbeta. TCRdb passed the immunoSEQ multiplex PCR reads through MiXCR, listing each CDR3 protein once. The sample includes 180,000 or so distinct CDR3 sequences, 90% to 95% of them seen just once. This clonotype was seen once. It was healthy donors who served as the controls, matched for age and sex. Negative magnetic isolation gave CD8+ and CD4+ cells; FACS enriched CD8+ TEMRA. CDR3 length: 16 residues. J lost 2 bases, V lost 3 bases, and 8 bases had no gene match. Germline V gene data show CDR1 as SGHTA and CDR2 as FQGNSA.

The source is a human donor in good health. The rearrangement uses TRBV7-2 and TRBJ2-7, with 9 bases aligning to TRBD2. The specimen was CD4+ T cells from PBMCs. CDR3 coding DNA: TGTGCCAGCAGCTTGGCCGGGACTAGCCCAGCCTACGAGCAGTACTTC. Amino acid sequence: CASSLAGTSPAYEQYF.